Detailed here is one T cell receptor beta chain. This clonotype turned up a few times. Its antigen is currently not known. No clone much larger than this one lies a single base away; base qualities are absent. The germline V gene encodes CDR1 MNHEY and CDR2 SVGEGT. The CDR3, cysteine through phenylalanine, is 15 amino acids long. Only CDR3 DNA remains: 45 bases, in frame from the first base. Trimming removed 4 bases from V and 6 bases from J; the gene matches leave 11 bases unexplained. This entry comes from a study of T cell repertoires in cytomegalovirus infection (dated by TCRdb to the late 2010s). For the wider study: Donor HLA type was relevant to the analysis, as public TCR beta signatures indicated carriage of CMV infection together with the matching HLA type. Overall study results and their limits: The ex vivo response was dominated by HLA-C-restricted CMV-specific TCR beta clonotypes, and the single most frequent clonotype in two of eight donors was supplied by these HLA-C-restricted clonotypes. Cumulative frequency of public TCR beta family members discriminated carriers of CMV infection plus the relevant HLA type in this cohort and an independent 352-donor cohort.

The reads were generated on an Illumina HiSeq 1500. TCRdb reworked the public reads: Q25 trimming with fastp, MiXCR clone assembly, productive beta chains retained. Identical CDR3 protein sequences are pooled into one entry, listed with their most common genes and DNA. The sample profile shows about 300,000 distinct CDR3 sequences; approximately 8.9% of them were found once. The ten top clones hold around 2.4% of the sample. The sample was PBMCs. The sequence came from a human donor in good health (CMV status not recorded). Some clones in this sample may be carry-over from other donors' samples. This receptor chain uses TRBV6-2 or TRBV6-3 and TRBJ1-1; 7 bases in between match TRBD1. The CDR3 in this case is CASSSLDRARAEAFF. The DNA is as follows: TGTGCCAGCAGTTCCCTAGACAGGGCGCGGGCTGAAGCTTTCTTT.